Each of the 25 T cell receptor beta chains below was sequenced from the same sample in a study of T cell responses to AZD1222 COVID-19 vaccine. TCRdb's copy holds only in-frame clones and misses some; the assay was immunoSEQ multiplex PCR. The sample yields 110,000 to 150,000 clones, roughly 93% seen once. Specimen: peripheral blood, collected on day 0 of AZD1222 vaccination. The origin of the receptors is an adult in good health.

The chain recombines TRBV27 with TRBJ2-5; tentatively, D is TRBD1 or TRBD2 (5 bases each). This CDR3 comprises 14 residues. CDR1 MNHEY and CDR2 SMNVEV come from the germline V gene (reference sequence). The ends were cut back, 5 bases at V and 4 bases at J, with 14 bases in the middle. CDR3 loop: CASSPTGTLETQYF. The CDR3 nucleotides are TGTGCCAGCAGTCCGACCGGGACCTTAGAGACCCAGTACTTC.

This clone was found a few times. This chain connects TRBV11-3 to TRBJ2-3; the D gene could be TRBD1 or TRBD2 (5 bases each). Germline V gene lookup returns CDR1 SGHNT and CDR2 YENEEA. V was shortened by 8 bases and J by 0 bases, with 15 bases between the two germline ends. The CDR3 sequence is 15 residues long. CDR3 protein: CASAAGTLSTDTQYF. In nucleotides, the CDR3 is TGTGCCAGCGCAGCCGGGACGCTTAGCACAGATACGCAGTATTTT.

The rearrangement joins TRBV24-1 to TRBJ1-3; possible D gene TRBD1, 5 bases. The length of the CDR3 is 15 residues. V shed 6 bases and J shed 0 bases, with 11 bases lying between them. Germline CDR1 reads KGHDR; CDR2 reads SFDVKD. The CDR3 loop is CATSPGPNSGNTIYF. Written as DNA, the CDR3 is TGTGCCACCAGTCCGGGACCGAACTCTGGAAACACCATATATTTT.

The chain employs TRBV12-3 or TRBV12-4 and TRBJ1-6; D is possibly TRBD1 (6 bases). Trimming removed 4 bases at V and 5 bases at J, with 6 bases between. The CDR3 has 13 amino acids. The CDR3 is CASSWTDNSPLHF. The CDR3 nucleotides read TGTGCCAGCAGTTGGACAGATAATTCACCCCTCCACTTT.

Comments on this clone: This CDR3 is also generated by other DNA sequences in the sample. The V and J genes are TRBV11-2 and TRBJ1-1; D not resolved. CDR1 is SGHAT, CDR2 FQNNGV, per germline. The CDR3 runs 13 residues. Trimming took off 3 bases at V and 2 bases at J, with 7 bases between the two ends. In DNA form, the CDR3 reads TGTGCCAGCAGCTTTACCAGCAACACTGAAGCTTTCTTT. This encodes CASSFTSNTEAFF.

In DNA form, the CDR3 reads TGTGCCAGCAGCTTAGGCAGGGGGCTTCGCTCCTACGAGCAGTACTTC. Its protein product is CASSLGRGLRSYEQYF. The chain recombines TRBV11-2 with TRBJ2-7, with 8 bases fitting TRBD1. With V trimmed by 1 base and J by 0 bases, 5 bases remained unmatched. Germline values: CDR1 SGHAT, CDR2 FQNNGV. There are 16 residues in the CDR3.

The V call is TRBV4-1, the J call TRBJ1-3; 8 positions agree with TRBD1. Germline CDR1 is MGHRA and CDR2 is YSYEKL. This CDR3 contains 16 residues. V shed 5 bases, J shed 3 bases, and the junction held 9 bases outside the gene matches. The CDR3 coding sequence is TGCGCCAGCAGCGTAAACACAGGGGGGAATGGAAACACCATATATTTT. Translating it yields CASSVNTGGNGNTIYF.

This clone was seen only once. The V gene is TRBV6-5, the J gene TRBJ1-1; possible D gene TRBD1, 6 bases. V was pared by 8 bases and J by 3 bases, with 13 bases between. This CDR3 is built from 13 residues. In germline, CDR1 is MNHEY, CDR2 SVGAGI. The CDR3 here is CASGTLMDTEAFF. CDR3 nucleotides: TGTGCCAGCGGGACATTGATGGACACTGAAGCTTTCTTT.

The J gene is TRBJ2-5, the V gene TRBV30, with D perhaps matching TRBD1 or TRBD2 (6 bases each). The V end lost 0 bases, the J end lost 4 bases, and 9 bases lay between the germline ends. Germline V CDR1 and CDR2: GTSNPN, SVGIG (reference sequence). This CDR3 region has 13 residues. The DNA of the CDR3 is TGTGCCTGGAGTGTAGGGGGGCGAGAGACCCAGTACTTC. Translating it yields CAWSVGGRETQYF.

The chain joins TRBV29-1 to TRBJ2-7; D unresolved. Germline V gives CDR1 SQVTM, CDR2 ANQGSEA. This CDR3 contains 14 residues. Trimming removed 4 bases from V and 6 bases from J, with 19 bases in between. CDR3 sequence (DNA): TGCAGCGTTGTCGGACGCGGCCCGAGCCTCGAGCAGTACTTC. This sequence encodes CSVVGRGPSLEQYF.

This chain connects TRBV2 to TRBJ2-1; D unclear. Trimming removed 2 bases from V and 10 bases from J, with 6 bases in between. In germline, CDR1 is SNHLY, CDR2 FYNNEI. This CDR3 spans 11 amino acids. CDR3 loop: CASSEMDEQFF. The CDR3 DNA is TGTGCCAGCAGTGAAATGGACGAGCAGTTCTTC.

This clone showed up just once. The J gene is TRBJ1-6, the V gene TRBV3-1 (or the pseudogene TRBV3-2), with TRBD1 matching 7 bases. This CDR3 comprises 15 residues. The germline gives CDR1 LGHDT, CDR2 YNNKEL (reference sequence). Germline trimming cut 1 base from V and 8 bases from J; bases unmatched to any gene: 5. CDR3 DNA sequence: TGTGCCAGCAGCCAAGTAGGGGGCCCGGATTCACCCCTCCACTTT. As protein: CASSQVGGPDSPLHF.

This chain uses TRBV5-1 with TRBJ2-2, with D tentatively TRBD2 (5 bases). Germline V lookup: CDR1 SGHRS, CDR2 YFSETQ. The CDR3 consists of 16 residues. The V gene lost 0 bases and the J gene lost 4 bases, with 13 bases spanning the gap. The CDR3 is CASSLVAEARTGELFF. CDR3 nucleotides: TGCGCCAGCAGCTTGGTTGCGGAGGCCCGCACCGGGGAGCTGTTTTTT.

The V call is TRBV5-1, the J call TRBJ2-3; tentative D call: TRBD2 (5 bases). Germline V gives CDR1 SGHRS, CDR2 YFSETQ. The ends were cut back, 0 bases at V and 10 bases at J, with 15 bases in the middle. The CDR3 is 14 residues long. The CDR3 reads CASSLAAEPGAQYF. DNA of the CDR3: TGCGCCAGCAGCTTGGCCGCGGAGCCCGGGGCGCAGTATTTT.

The gene calls are TRBV15 and TRBJ1-5; D remains unclear. The ends were cut back, 5 bases at V and 7 bases at J, with 9 bases in the middle. Germline loops: CDR1 LNHNV, CDR2 YYDKDF (reference sequence). The CDR3 totals 12 residues. CDR3 nucleotides: TGTGCCACCAGCGATTTCGGCCAGCCCCAGCATTTT. Protein sequence: CATSDFGQPQHF.

This chain connects TRBV4-1 to TRBJ1-1, with no clear D. Trimming removed 3 bases at V and 0 bases at J, with 11 bases between. The germline V gene encodes CDR1 MGHRA and CDR2 YSYEKL. The CDR3 is made up of 15 amino acids. The CDR3 nucleotides are TGCGCCAGCAGCCAGGAGGCGCTCATGAACACTGAAGCTTTCTTT. This codes for CASSQEALMNTEAFF.

The CDR3 nucleotides are TGTGCCAGCAGCTTGGGGATTCTGGCATCGAACACTGAAGCTTTCTTT. Encoded protein: CASSLGILASNTEAFF. The gene calls are TRBV5-4 and TRBJ1-1; D remains ambiguous. V dropped 0 bases and J dropped 1 base, with 13 bases sitting between them. The CDR3 has 16 residues. Looked up from germline, CDR1 is SGHNT and CDR2 is YYREEE (reference sequence).

The chain combines TRBV11-2 with TRBJ1-2; the D is unclear. Germline lookup yields CDR1 SGHAT and CDR2 FQNNGV. This CDR3 has 13 residues. Trimming pared 2 bases from V and 3 bases from J, leaving 7 bases between. The CDR3 here is CASSLKGDYGYTF. CDR3 DNA sequence: TGTGCCAGCAGCTTAAAAGGAGACTATGGCTACACCTTC.

The CDR3 reads CASSWGLETGELFF. The CDR3 DNA sequence: TGTGCCAGTAGTTGGGGGCTAGAAACCGGGGAGCTGTTTTTT. The V call is TRBV19, the J call TRBJ2-2; D is possibly TRBD1 (6 bases). The CDR3 extends over 14 amino acids. The V gene's germline CDR1 is LNHDA and CDR2 SQIVND (reference sequence). With 5 bases removed from V and 5 bases from J, the gap between germline ends came to 12 bases.

CDR3 residues: CASSPQPSEQYF. The CDR3 DNA follows: TGTGCCAGCTCACCACAGCCTAGCGAGCAGTACTTC. The chain employs TRBV18 and TRBJ2-7, with D hard to call. Germline CDR1 is KGHSH and CDR2 is LQKENI. The V end was cut by 1 base, the J end by 6 bases, with 7 bases between. The CDR3 runs to 12 residues.

V is TRBV5-1 and J is TRBJ1-4; 9 nucleotides agree with TRBD1. V trimming: 0 bases; J trimming: 7 bases; junction bases outside the gene matches: 4. CDR1 is SGHRS, CDR2 YFSETQ, per germline. The CDR3 sequence is 15 residues long. DNA of the CDR3: TGCGCCAGCAGCTTGGAGGGACAGGGAGGTGAAAAACTGTTTTTT. Its protein product is CASSLEGQGGEKLFF.

The V gene is TRBV9, the J gene TRBJ2-7; D might be TRBD2 (6 bases). Germline CDR1 reads SGDLS; CDR2 reads YYNGEE. V was pared by 2 bases and J by 0 bases, with 12 bases between. This CDR3 region has 15 residues. The CDR3 DNA follows: TGTGCCAGCAGCGTGGGGCGGAGGGACTCCTACGAGCAGTACTTC. It encodes CASSVGRRDSYEQYF.

This sequence joins TRBV9 and TRBJ1-1, with 10 positions matching TRBD1. This CDR3 has 16 amino acids. With V trimmed by 3 bases and J by 3 bases, 8 bases remained unmatched. Germline values: CDR1 SGDLS, CDR2 YYNGEE. CDR3: CASSASPGQGYTEAFF. The CDR3 coding sequence is TGTGCCAGCAGCGCTTCTCCGGGACAGGGGTACACTGAAGCTTTCTTT.

This rearrangement joins TRBV5-1 to TRBJ1-6; D is undetermined. Germline lookup yields CDR1 SGHRS and CDR2 YFSETQ. The CDR3 spans 16 residues. The ends were cut back, 1 base at V and 6 bases at J, with 14 bases in the middle. In DNA form, the CDR3 reads TGCGCCAGCAGCTTGCTCCGGGGATACCCTAATTCACCCCTCCACTTT. Its translation is CASSLLRGYPNSPLHF.

The chain is built from TRBV6-2 or TRBV6-3 and TRBJ1-2; D is uncertain. The CDR3 length is 14 residues. V gave up 2 bases and J gave up 2 bases, with 9 bases separating them. CDR1 is MNHEY, CDR2 SVGEGT, per germline. CDR3 sequence (DNA): TGTGCCAGCAGTTACGTGTCGGGAAACTATGGCTACACCTTC. Translated, it gives CASSYVSGNYGYTF.